The T cell receptor beta chain described here comes from a study of T cells in Graves' hyperthyroidism and ophthalmopathy. Study-level background: Once the initial diagnosis was made, peripheral blood was obtained before any treatment.

RNA transcripts were the template for amplifying TCR beta CDR3 regions. Carried out on the TCR CDR3, a first-round RT-PCR used the HTBI primer set. TCRdb recomputed calls from the multiplex PCR reads with MiXCR, one row per CDR3 protein. The repertoire includes 500,000 to 550,000 distinct CDR3 sequences, 15% to 20% of them detected once, and about 50% sits in the top ten. V gave up 6 bases and J gave up 4 bases, with 15 bases separating them. CDR1 MDHEN and CDR2 SYDVKM come from the germline V gene. The CDR3 runs 14 residues. This chain connects TRBV28 to TRBJ1-1; D is perhaps TRBD1 (6 bases). The TCR sequence derives from a man aged 40-55 years with Graves' ophthalmopathy. Input material: blood. In DNA form, the CDR3 reads TGTGCCAGCAGAGGGGGGGGGGAGGGCACTGAAGCTTTCTTT. This codes for CASRGGGEGTEAFF.